This TCR beta chain was recorded in a study of blood T cell repertoires in COVID-19. About the study: Acute and convalescent COVID-19 samples came from the United States, Italy and Spain.

A single count supports this clone. The study assigned cohorts using participant-reported clinical history. Those designated as exposed participants met a COVID-19 case within 2 weeks before study entry. From germline, CDR1 is MNHNY and CDR2 SVGAGI (reference sequence). The CDR3 consists of 15 residues. V lost 1 base to trimming and J lost 4 bases, with 10 bases between them. The repertoire was sequenced with immunoSEQ multiplex PCR; TCRdb's copy has only in-frame clones and lacks some. This table holds 270,000 or so clones, under 95% found once. The rearrangement links TRBV6-6 to TRBJ1-4; the D gene is possibly TRBD1 (5 bases). The sample consisted of PBMCs or T cells enriched from blood (not recorded which). The TCR was taken from a man aged 35 to 55 who had been exposed to COVID-19. The CDR3 nucleotides are TGTGCCAGCAGTTACTGGGTCAGGGATAATGAAAAACTGTTTTTT. Protein product: CASSYWVRDNEKLFF.